Presented here are 32 T cell receptor beta chains from one specimen sequenced in a study of Graves' ophthalmopathy and Graves' hyperthyroidism. RNA transcripts yielded amplified TCR beta CDR3 regions. HTBI-primed RT-PCR formed the first round, and a multiplex PCR formed the second. TCRdb re-called the multiplex PCR reads with MiXCR, one entry per CDR3 protein. The table shows 650,000 to 900,000 distinct CDR3 sequences, with about 44% occurring only once. Sequencing was done on a sample of peripheral blood. The receptors come from an adult man with Graves' ophthalmopathy.

This clonotype was found many times. CDR3 DNA sequence: TGTGCCACCACCATGCGGGCCTACGAGCAGTACTTC. As protein: CATTMRAYEQYF. The J gene is TRBJ2-7, the V gene TRBV15, with D possibly TRBD2 on 5 matching bases. Germline assignment: CDR1 LNHNV and CDR2 YYDKDF (reference sequence). The germline V and J ends were trimmed by 7 bases and 2 bases, with 9 bases remaining between them. There are 12 residues in the CDR3.

The chain employs TRBV2 and TRBJ2-7; D is ambiguous. With 5 bases removed from V and 2 bases from J, the gap between germline ends came to 13 bases. The CDR3 has 14 residues. Germline V gene sequence: CDR1 SNHLY, CDR2 FYNNEI. Here the CDR3 DNA reads TGTGCCAGCAGTAAATCCGCCCTCCCCTACGAGCAGTACTTC. Residues: CASSKSALPYEQYF. Drawing the rest from reference TRBV2 and TRBJ2-7, the complete variable domain is EPEVTQTPSHQVTQMGQEVILRCVPISNHLYFYWYRQILGQKVEFLVSFYNNEISEKSEIFDDQFSVERPDGSNFTLKIRSTKLEDSAMYFCASSKSALPYEQYFGPGTRLTVT.

The chain has TRBV19 and TRBJ2-7, with D unresolved. Trimming left V 4 bases short and J 6 bases short, with 7 bases between. This CDR3 contains 11 residues. Per germline, CDR1 LNHDA and CDR2 SQIVND (reference sequence). The CDR3 loop reads CASSSPVEQYF. CDR3 bases: TGTGCCAGTAGTAGTCCTGTCGAGCAGTACTTC. The whole variable domain, remainder taken from reference TRBV19 and TRBJ2-7, is DGGITQSPKYLFRKEGQNVTLSCEQNLNHDAMYWYRQDPGQGLRLIYYSQIVNDFQKGDIAEGYSVSREKKESFPLTVTSAQKNPTAFYLCASSSPVEQYFGPGTRLTVT.

With respect to this clonotype: Given a much more abundant clone one base away, this may be a read error. This likely comes from a read error, as the CDR3 has no conserved phenylalanine or tryptophan at its end. The rearrangement uses TRBV7-9 and TRBJ2-7, with a tentative D call TRBD1 (5 bases). V lost 0 bases and J 5 bases, leaving 11 bases between the germline ends. Per germline, CDR1 SEHNR and CDR2 FQNEAQ (reference sequence). This CDR3 contains 14 residues. CDR3 bases: TGTGCCAGCAGCTTAGCGTTTTCAGGGAACGAGCAGTACCTC. Translating gives CASSLAFSGNEQYL.

The chain joins TRBV15 to TRBJ1-1, with D uncertain. In germline, CDR1 is LNHNV, CDR2 YYDKDF (reference sequence). Deletions cut 3 bases from V and 5 bases from J, with 10 bases between. The CDR3 is made up of 13 amino acids. CDR3 loop: CATSSEVGTEAFF. The DNA for the CDR3 is TGTGCCACCAGCAGTGAGGTTGGGACTGAAGCTTTCTTT.

This clonotype was recorded only once. The J gene is TRBJ1-4, the V gene TRBV15, with TRBD1 matching 7 bases. The trim removed 4 bases at V and 8 bases at J, leaving 7 bases unmatched. The CDR3 spans 14 residues. CDR1 and CDR2 (germline): LNHNV, YYDKDF (reference sequence). For the CDR3, the DNA is TGTGCCACCAGCATATACAGGGGTAGCGAAAAACTGTTTTTT. Translating gives CATSIYRGSEKLFF.

The chain joins TRBV4-3 to TRBJ1-2; D not certain. From germline, CDR1 is LGHNA and CDR2 YSLEER. V was clipped by 3 bases and J by 2 bases, with 16 bases between them. This CDR3 has 16 residues. The CDR3 DNA follows: TGCGCCAGCAGCCACGGAACCGGGATAGAAAACTATGGCTACACCTTC. Protein sequence: CASSHGTGIENYGYTF.

The chain uses TRBV12-3 or TRBV12-4 and TRBJ1-6; 7 nucleotides match TRBD1. The CDR3 sequence is 16 residues long. V was clipped by 6 bases and J by 6 bases; unmatched bases: 11. The CDR3 DNA sequence: TGTGCCAGCAGGGAAGGAAGACAGGGCGGTAATTCACCCCTCCACTTT. As protein: CASREGRQGGNSPLHF.

The rearrangement joins TRBV7-2 to TRBJ2-3, with TRBD2 identical over 11 bases. The germline V gene encodes CDR1 SGHTA and CDR2 FQGNSA. V lost 5 bases, J lost 2 bases, and 6 bases stayed unmatched. The CDR3 loop spans 16 amino acids. Here the CDR3 reads CASSPGLAVVTDTQYF. As DNA, the CDR3 is TGTGCCAGCAGCCCGGGACTAGCGGTAGTCACAGATACGCAGTATTTT.

The chain recombines TRBV19 with TRBJ1-4, with 9 bases lining up with TRBD1. CDR1 and CDR2 (germline): LNHDA, SQIVND (reference sequence). The junction had 6 bases not matched to a gene; V was cut back by 6 bases and J by 10 bases. There are 13 residues in the CDR3. The CDR3 reads CASSDRTGAKLFF. CDR3 DNA sequence: TGTGCCAGTAGCGATAGGACAGGGGCAAAACTGTTTTTT.

This clonotype was detected once. A much bigger clone sits one base away, suggesting this may be a read error. In this CDR3 the conserved last residue, phenylalanine or tryptophan, is missing, so a read error is likely. V is TRBV7-2 and J is TRBJ2-7; D unclear. Looked up from germline, CDR1 is SGHTA and CDR2 is FQGNSA. The CDR3 totals 14 residues. V was clipped by 1 base and J by 0 bases, with 7 bases between them. CDR3 bases: TGTGCCAGCAGCTTAGGCCAGGACTCCTACGAGCAGTACTGC. It encodes CASSLGQDSYEQYC.

This clonotype was detected only a few times. The V gene is TRBV7-2, the J gene TRBJ2-7, with 9 positions matching TRBD1. The germline gives CDR1 SGHTA, CDR2 FQGNSA. J was trimmed by 3 bases and V by 2 bases; bases with no gene match: 11. This CDR3 region has 17 residues. The CDR3 reads CASSLQYGTGHFYEQYF. The CDR3 nucleotides are TGTGCCAGCAGCTTACAGTACGGGACAGGGCACTTCTACGAGCAGTACTTC.

The chain combines TRBV19 with TRBJ2-2; perhaps D is TRBD1 or TRBD2 (5 bases each). V lost 4 bases and J lost 5, with 17 bases in between. The CDR3 extends over 16 amino acids. CDR1 LNHDA and CDR2 SQIVND come from the germline V gene (reference sequence). The CDR3 sequence: CASSTTGTGRTGELFF. Here the CDR3 DNA reads TGTGCCAGTAGTACGACCGGGACGGGTCGGACCGGGGAGCTGTTTTTT. The whole variable domain, filled in from reference TRBV19 and TRBJ2-2, reads DGGITQSPKYLFRKEGQNVTLSCEQNLNHDAMYWYRQDPGQGLRLIYYSQIVNDFQKGDIAEGYSVSREKKESFPLTVTSAQKNPTAFYLCASSTTGTGRTGELFFGEGSRLTVL.

This clonotype showed up just a few times. V and J are TRBV10-3 and TRBJ2-3; 8 bases are a match to TRBD1. Germline CDR1 is ENHRY and CDR2 is SYGVKD. V lost 6 bases, J lost 0 bases, and 2 bases stayed unmatched. The CDR3 totals 14 residues. CDR3 DNA sequence: TGTGCCATCAGCCGGACAGGGAGCACAGATACGCAGTATTTT. Translated, it gives CAISRTGSTDTQYF.

The rearrangement links TRBV3-1 to TRBJ1-5; D is uncertain. The germline V gene encodes CDR1 LGHDT and CDR2 YNNKEL (reference sequence). The ends were cut back, 0 bases at V and 9 bases at J, with 15 bases in the middle. The CDR3 sequence is 15 residues long. CDR3 protein: CASSQDNGGRRPQHF. DNA for the CDR3: TGTGCCAGCAGCCAAGATAATGGTGGTCGGAGGCCCCAGCATTTT.

This clonotype was seen ten or more times. This chain connects TRBV19 to TRBJ2-5; unclear D gene. This CDR3 is built from 14 residues. Trimming shortened V by 5 bases and J by 4 bases, and 14 bases separated the two germline ends. The V gene's germline CDR1 is LNHDA and CDR2 SQIVND (reference sequence). As DNA, the CDR3 is TGTGCCAGTAGTCCCCGTCTGATACCAGAGACCCAGTACTTC. Encoded protein: CASSPRLIPETQYF.

This clonotype was seen a handful of times. The chain recombines TRBV7-9 with TRBJ1-3, with TRBD1 as a possible D gene (5 bases). This CDR3 has 15 amino acids. The V gene's germline CDR1 is SEHNR and CDR2 FQNEAQ (reference sequence). With 5 bases removed from V and 0 bases from J, the gap between germline ends came to 11 bases. CDR3 DNA: TGTGCCAGCAGCAGGGACGCCGCCTCTGGAAACACCATATATTTT. It is translated as CASSRDAASGNTIYF. Variable domain in full (rest from reference TRBV7-9 and TRBJ1-3): DTGVSQNPRHKITKRGQNVTFRCDPISEHNRLYWYRQTLGQGPEFLTYFQNEAQLEKSRLLSDRFSAERPKGSFSTLEIQRTEQGDSAMYLCASSRDAASGNTIYFGEGSWLTVV.

This clonotype was detected ten times or more. The chain employs TRBV7-2 and TRBJ1-2, with D maybe TRBD1 (5 bases). There are 12 residues in the CDR3. The V end was cut by 0 bases, the J end by 8 bases, with 7 bases between. Germline loops: CDR1 SGHTA, CDR2 FQGNSA. The CDR3 bases are TGTGCCAGCAGCTTAGCGGGGGAAGGCTACACCTTC. This sequence encodes CASSLAGEGYTF.

This clonotype appeared a single time. A much larger clone differs by one base, so this may be a read error. The rearrangement joins TRBV10-3 to TRBJ2-7, with D uncertain. The V gene lost 11 bases and the J gene lost 6 bases, with 14 bases spanning the gap. Germline loops: CDR1 ENHRY, CDR2 SYGVKD. This CDR3 contains 11 residues. The CDR3 here is CAGSYMSEQYF. CDR3 coding DNA: TGTGCCGGCAGTTACATGAGCGAGCAGTACTTC.

This clonotype has at least ten counts. J is TRBJ2-7 and V is TRBV29-1; no definite D call. The CDR3 covers 12 residues. Between the trimmed V and J ends, which lost 4 bases and 4 bases, there was a span of 11 bases. Germline V gene lookup returns CDR1 SQVTM and CDR2 ANQGSEA. CDR3 in DNA: TGCAGCGTTGTAGAAGGGTATTACGAGCAGTACTTC. Translation gives CSVVEGYYEQYF.

CDR3: CASSRRAGEGIYEQYF. The DNA for the CDR3 is TGTGCCAGCAGCCGAAGAGCGGGAGAAGGAATTTACGAGCAGTACTTC. The chain links TRBV9 to TRBJ2-7, with 8 bases lining up with TRBD2. Germline V gene data show CDR1 as SGDLS and CDR2 as YYNGEE. Unmatched junction bases numbered 13, after V lost 4 bases and J lost 4 bases. The CDR3 covers 16 residues.

The chain recombines TRBV25-1 with TRBJ1-5; 8 bases are a match to TRBD1. This CDR3 has 15 residues. Germline CDR1 MGHDK, CDR2 SYGVNS. Trimming cost V 8 bases and J 2 bases; bases outside gene matches: 8. CDR3 DNA sequence: TGTGCCAGCGTTGAGGTACAGGGGGGCAATCAGCCCCAGCATTTT. This translates into CASVEVQGGNQPQHF.

This clonotype was picked up many times. The chain employs TRBV10-2 and TRBJ1-1; unclear D gene. The CDR3 extends over 13 amino acids. CDR1 is WSHSY, CDR2 SAAADI, per germline. V was trimmed by 0 bases and J by 11 bases, leaving 13 bases between them. The CDR3 protein is CASSESEGLGAFF. The CDR3 DNA follows: TGCGCCAGCAGTGAGTCGGAGGGCTTGGGCGCTTTCTTT.

This rearrangement joins TRBV7-2 to TRBJ1-2, with no clear D. Germline V gene sequence: CDR1 SGHTA, CDR2 FQGNSA. Between the trimmed V and J ends, which lost 2 bases and 3 bases, there was a span of 4 bases. The CDR3 sequence is 12 residues long. The CDR3 sequence is CASSLFDYGYTF. The CDR3 DNA sequence: TGTGCCAGCAGCTTATTCGACTATGGCTACACCTTC. The full variable domain, rest sourced from reference TRBV7-2 and TRBJ1-2, is GAGVSQSPSNKVTEKGKDVELRCDPISGHTALYWYRQSLGQGLEFLIYFQGNSAPDKSGLPSDRFSAERTGGSVSTLTIQRTQQEDSAVYLCASSLFDYGYTFGSGTRLTVV.

In this sample, this clonotype turned up many times. V usage is TRBV25-1 and J usage is TRBJ2-7, with D maybe TRBD1 (5 bases). CDR1 is MGHDK and CDR2 is SYGVNS in the germline V gene. V lost 4 bases and J lost 1, with 20 bases in between. This CDR3 contains 17 residues. The CDR3 is CASSALSLRGRSYEQYF. CDR3 nucleotides: TGTGCCAGCAGTGCCCTCTCTTTAAGGGGTAGGTCCTACGAGCAGTACTTC.

The rearrangement joins TRBV29-1 to TRBJ1-2; D gene ambiguous. CDR1 and CDR2 from the germline V gene are SQVTM and ANQGSEA. The CDR3 is made up of 12 amino acids. V was shortened by 1 base and J by 10 bases, with 13 bases between the two germline ends. The CDR3 here is CSVEGSGITYTF. Written as DNA, the CDR3 is TGCAGCGTTGAAGGATCGGGGATTACCTACACCTTC. Looking up the rest from reference TRBV29-1 and TRBJ1-2 gives the full variable domain: SAVISQKPSRDICQRGTSLTIQCQVDSQVTMMFWYRQQPGQSLTLIATANQGSEATYESGFVIDKFPISRPNLTFSTLTVSNMSPEDSSIYLCSVEGSGITYTFGSGTRLTVV.

On this clonotype: An end of the junction differs from the germline gene, which may be a read error. This chain uses TRBV10-3 with TRBJ2-7; 7 positions agree with TRBD1. The J call is uncertain, as TRBJ2-1 better fits the DNA end. Per germline, CDR1 ENHRY and CDR2 SYGVKD. This CDR3 is 13 amino acids long. CDR3 amino acids: CAIGEDRAYEQFF. Here the CDR3 DNA reads TGTGCCATCGGTGAAGACAGGGCCTACGAGCAGTTCTTC.

This clonotype has at least ten counts. The chain couples TRBV2 to TRBJ1-2; a weak D match, TRBD1 (5 bases). This CDR3 comprises 15 residues. The germline V and J ends were trimmed by 7 bases and 7 bases, with 22 bases remaining between them. Germline CDR1 reads SNHLY; CDR2 reads FYNNEI. CDR3 nucleotide sequence: TGTGCCAGCATTAAATCTTGGACCCCGAGGGGTGGCTACACCTTC. Its translation: CASIKSWTPRGGYTF.

Regarding this clonotype: A much larger clone sits a single nucleotide away, making a read error possible. This chain uses TRBV29-1 with TRBJ2-7, with D perhaps being TRBD1 or TRBD2 (5 bases each). Germline V CDR1 and CDR2: SQVTM, ANQGSEA. V shed 6 bases and J shed 5 bases, with 17 bases lying between them. CDR3 length: 13 residues. CDR3 loop: CSVRDRAGDEQYF. The CDR3 DNA is TGCAGCGTCCGGGACCGGGCGGGCGACGAGCAGTACTTC.

The rearrangement uses TRBV25-1 and TRBJ2-7; weak D call: TRBD1 (6 bases). There are 12 residues in the CDR3. The germline V gene encodes CDR1 MGHDK and CDR2 SYGVNS. Between the trimmed V and J ends, which lost 7 bases and 5 bases, there was a span of 12 bases. In DNA, the CDR3 is TGTGCCAGCACCCTACAGGGCCACGAGCAGTACTTC. Translating gives CASTLQGHEQYF.

Concerning this clonotype: This clone may be a read error of a much larger clone one base away. The chain recombines TRBV10-3 with TRBJ2-7, with D possibly matching TRBD1 (6 bases). The CDR3 is 15 amino acids. Germline CDR1 ENHRY, CDR2 SYGVKD. V lost 8 bases and J lost 3, with 20 bases in between. CDR3 DNA: TGTGCCATCTCAGGGACACAAGGGGTGGGCTACGAGCAGTACTTC. The encoded protein is CAISGTQGVGYEQYF.

This clonotype has at least ten counts. V is TRBV2 and J is TRBJ1-2, with 8 bases identical to TRBD1. Germline lookup yields CDR1 SNHLY and CDR2 FYNNEI. The V segment lost 8 bases and the J segment 5 bases; nucleotides outside the gene matches: 10. The CDR3 is made up of 14 amino acids. CDR3 in amino acids: CASDDTGGGYGYTF. The CDR3 bases are TGTGCCAGCGACGACACAGGGGGAGGGTATGGCTACACCTTC.